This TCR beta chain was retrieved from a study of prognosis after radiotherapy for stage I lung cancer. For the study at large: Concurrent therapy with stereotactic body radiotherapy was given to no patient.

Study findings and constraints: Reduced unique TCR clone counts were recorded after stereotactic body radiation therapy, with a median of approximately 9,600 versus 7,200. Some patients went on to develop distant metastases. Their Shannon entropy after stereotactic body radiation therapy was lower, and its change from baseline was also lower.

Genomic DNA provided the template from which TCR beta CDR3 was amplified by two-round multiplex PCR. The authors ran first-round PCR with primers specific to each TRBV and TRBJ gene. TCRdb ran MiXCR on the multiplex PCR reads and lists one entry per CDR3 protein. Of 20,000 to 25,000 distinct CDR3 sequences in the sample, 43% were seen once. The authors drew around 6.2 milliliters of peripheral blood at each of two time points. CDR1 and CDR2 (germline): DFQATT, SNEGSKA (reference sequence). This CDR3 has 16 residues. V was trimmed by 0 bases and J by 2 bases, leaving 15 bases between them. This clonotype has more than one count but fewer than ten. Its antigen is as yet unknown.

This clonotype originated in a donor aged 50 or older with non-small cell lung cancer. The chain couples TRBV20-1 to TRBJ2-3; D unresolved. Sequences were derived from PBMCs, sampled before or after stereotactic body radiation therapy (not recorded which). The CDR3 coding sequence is TGCAGTGCTAGAGATCTAGAGCGTCTAGTCACAGATACGCAGTATTTT. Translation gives CSARDLERLVTDTQYF.